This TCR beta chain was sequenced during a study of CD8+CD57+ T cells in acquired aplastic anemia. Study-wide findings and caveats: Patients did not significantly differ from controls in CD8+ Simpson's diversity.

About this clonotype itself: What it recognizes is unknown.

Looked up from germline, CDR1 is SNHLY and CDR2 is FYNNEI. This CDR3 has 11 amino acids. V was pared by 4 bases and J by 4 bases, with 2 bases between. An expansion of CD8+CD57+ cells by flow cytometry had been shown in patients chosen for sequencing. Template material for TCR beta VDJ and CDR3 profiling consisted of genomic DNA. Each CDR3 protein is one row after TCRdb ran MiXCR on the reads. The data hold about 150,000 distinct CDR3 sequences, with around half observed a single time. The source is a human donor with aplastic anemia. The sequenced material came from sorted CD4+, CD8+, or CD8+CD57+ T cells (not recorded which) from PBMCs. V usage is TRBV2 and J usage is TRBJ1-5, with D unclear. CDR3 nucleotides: TGTGCCAGCAGTGTAAATCAGCCCCAGCATTTT. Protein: CASSVNQPQHF.